This note documents a single TCR beta chain sequence. The target antigen is unknown. Using its own MiXCR run on the reads, TCRdb lists one record per CDR3 protein. Of a few hundred thousand distinct CDR3 sequences in the sample, about 29% are singletons; the top ten hold over 15%. This sample is drawn from a study of T cell repertoires in cytomegalovirus infection. Study-level information: CMV infection plus the matching HLA type was flagged by public TCR beta signatures.

Study-wide points: In two of eight donors, the top clonotype was HLA-C-restricted CMV-specific.

The CDR3 sequence is 14 residues long. CDR1 and CDR2 from the germline V gene are MNHEY and SMNVEV (reference sequence). Trimming pared 6 bases from V and 3 bases from J, leaving 14 bases between. This specimen was cultured PBMCs, taken from culture after CMV antigen stimulation. The chain joins TRBV27 to TRBJ2-5, with D perhaps TRBD1 or TRBD2 (5 bases each). This sequence was found in a human donor in good health (CMV status not recorded). Some clones in this sample may be carry-over from other donors' samples. The CDR3 DNA follows: TGTGCCAGCAGCTATGGGGGTTACGAAGAGACCCAGTACTTC. This sequence encodes CASSYGGYEETQYF.